This T cell receptor beta chain was observed in a study of shared clonotypes between healthy human individuals. TCRdb keeps only in-frame clones here, not all; method: immunoSEQ multiplex PCR. The sample holds 2,500,000 or so clones, 85% to 95% seen once. The study, taken as a whole, reports: Larger estimated richness was generally seen in naive subsets than in memory subsets. Relative to clonotypes present in all four donors, those not shared had lower generation probabilities.

Donation came from healthy HIV-negative adults that had no recent acute infections or vaccinations. A remark on this clone: Its antigen is as yet unknown.

This clonotype was sampled from a man aged 18 to 29 in good health. Sequenced input: naive CD4+ T cells sorted from blood. Subset: CD45RA+ positively selected.

The CDR3 loop reads CASSRQGFVTQYF. DNA of the CDR3: TGTGCCAGCAGCAGACAGGGATTTGTGACCCAGTACTTC. The gene calls are TRBV27 and TRBJ2-5, with 7 nucleotides matching TRBD1. Germline CDR1 is MNHEY and CDR2 is SMNVEV (reference sequence). The junction had 8 bases not matched to a gene; V was cut back by 6 bases and J by 7 bases. The CDR3 contains 13 residues.